This entry lists 19 T cell receptor beta chains sequenced from one sample in a study of radiotherapy plus CTLA-4 blockade in lung cancer. The method was immunoSEQ multiplex PCR; TCRdb's version includes in-frame clones alone and lacks a portion of them. The sample lists approximately 80,000 clones; 70% to 85% were seen once. Material: peripheral blood, obtained from a patient treated with radiotherapy plus ipilimumab. The receptors were gathered from a human donor with non-small cell lung cancer who had stable disease on radiotherapy plus ipilimumab.

On this clone itself: Other DNA sequences in this specimen translate into the identical CDR3. CDR3 DNA sequence: TGTGCCATCGGAGCTGCCTCCTACGAGCAGTACTTC. It specifies CAIGAASYEQYF. The chain joins TRBV10-3 to TRBJ2-7; D remains unclear. V lost 8 bases and J 0 bases, leaving 8 bases between the germline ends. CDR1 is ENHRY, CDR2 SYGVKD, per germline. The CDR3 is 12 residues long.

The V and J genes are TRBV5-5 and TRBJ1-5; TRBD1 aligns across 9 bases. After removal of 2 bases from V and 3 bases from J, the junction contained 3 bases not matched to a gene. CDR3 length: 15 amino acids. Germline V lookup: CDR1 SGHKS, CDR2 YYEKEE (reference sequence). The CDR3 DNA follows: TGTGCCAGCAGCTTCGACAGGGGGGACAATCAGCCCCAGCATTTT. Translating gives CASSFDRGDNQPQHF.

The chain uses TRBV2 and TRBJ2-2; TRBD2 aligns across 7 bases. CDR3 length equals 16 residues. The germline gives CDR1 SNHLY, CDR2 FYNNEI. V shed 5 bases, J shed 1 base, and the junction held 7 bases outside the gene matches. The CDR3 DNA follows: TGTGCCAGCAGTCGAAACCCGGGGGGGAACACCGGGGAGCTGTTTTTT. Translating it yields CASSRNPGGNTGELFF.

For this clone: One end of the junction fails to match germline, which may point to a read error. The chain links TRBV20-1 to TRBJ2-7; no clear D. In germline, CDR1 is DFQATT, CDR2 SNEGSKA (reference sequence). The CDR3 consists of 10 residues. This CDR3 is CSAFKERQHF. The CDR3 nucleotides are TGCAGTGCGTTCAAGGAAAGGCAGCACTTC.

The CDR3 loop reads CASSPTRAGEDVFF. As DNA, the CDR3 is TGTGCCAGCTCACCCACAAGAGCGGGAGAAGACGTGTTCTTC. The chain is built from TRBV18 and TRBJ2-1; 8 bases map to TRBD2. The trim removed 3 bases at V and 15 bases at J, leaving 13 bases unmatched. Germline V gene sequence: CDR1 KGHSH, CDR2 LQKENI. This CDR3 spans 14 amino acids.

The chain combines TRBV18 with TRBJ1-6, with no clear D. This CDR3 region has 14 residues. The V end was cut by 3 bases, the J end by 13 bases, with 16 bases between. CDR1 is KGHSH, CDR2 LQKENI, per germline. The CDR3 DNA reads TGTGCCAGCTCACCGCCGGGCAGGTCGAGTCCCCTCCACTTT. Translated: CASSPPGRSSPLHF.

This clone was detected only once. Other nucleotide sequences from this sample produce the same CDR3. The chain combines TRBV5-4 with TRBJ2-1, with D possibly being TRBD2 (5 bases). From germline, CDR1 is SGHNT and CDR2 YYREEE (reference sequence). The CDR3 is 12 amino acids. Between the trimmed V and J ends, which lost 4 bases and 7 bases, there was a span of 9 bases. The CDR3 region is CASSRPGNEQFF. In DNA form, the CDR3 reads TGTGCCAGCAGCCGCCCGGGGAATGAGCAGTTCTTC.

The chain uses TRBV19 and TRBJ2-3; D might be TRBD2 (6 bases). The germline V and J ends were trimmed by 5 bases and 2 bases, with 11 bases remaining between them. The CDR3 consists of 14 residues. CDR1 is LNHDA and CDR2 is SQIVND in the germline V gene (reference sequence). In DNA form, the CDR3 reads TGTGCCAGTAGTTTGGGACTCCTCACAGATACGCAGTATTTT. This translates into CASSLGLLTDTQYF.

The chain combines TRBV13 with TRBJ2-1; D unclear. There are 13 residues in the CDR3. Germline CDR1 and CDR2: PRHDT and FYEKMQ (reference sequence). Deletions cut 3 bases from V and 5 bases from J, with 8 bases between. The CDR3 DNA follows: TGTGCCAGCAGCTTTCTCGAGAACAATGAGCAGTTCTTC. Its protein is CASSFLENNEQFF. Combining the CDR3 with reference TRBV13 and TRBJ2-1 gives the whole variable domain AAGVIQSPRHLIKEKRETATLKCYPIPRHDTVYWYQQGPGQDPQFLISFYEKMQSDKGSIPDRFSAQQFSDYHSELNMSSLELGDSALYFCASSFLENNEQFFGPGTRLTVL.

This chain uses TRBV7-2 with TRBJ2-3; no firm D call. Trimming pared 0 bases from V and 4 bases from J, leaving 14 bases between. CDR1 and CDR2 from the germline V gene are SGHTA and FQGNSA. The CDR3 covers 16 residues. The CDR3 loop is CASSLAARAGADTQYF. The CDR3 DNA follows: TGTGCCAGCAGCTTAGCAGCGCGAGCAGGCGCAGATACGCAGTATTTT.

V gene TRBV7-3 combines with J gene TRBJ2-1; TRBD2 matches at 11 bases. In germline, CDR1 is SGHTA, CDR2 FQGTGA. CDR3 length: 15 residues. V lost 5 bases, J lost 2 bases, and 2 bases stayed unmatched. The CDR3 protein is CASSPGLAAYNEQFF. For the CDR3, the DNA is TGTGCCAGCAGCCCGGGACTAGCGGCCTACAATGAGCAGTTCTTC.

This rearrangement joins TRBV30 to TRBJ2-3; 7 nucleotides agree with TRBD2. The CDR3 has 12 residues. V dropped 0 bases and J dropped 8; count of bases not matched to a gene: 2. Looked up from germline, CDR1 is GTSNPN and CDR2 is SVGIG (reference sequence). CDR3 protein: CAWSVVAGTQYF. The CDR3 region has the DNA TGTGCCTGGAGTGTAGTAGCGGGTACGCAGTATTTT.

The rearrangement links TRBV2 to TRBJ2-1; perhaps TRBD1 as D (8 bases). This CDR3 region has 15 residues. Germline-derived CDR1 and CDR2 are SNHLY and FYNNEI. With 6 bases removed from V and 4 bases from J, the gap between germline ends came to 16 bases. CDR3 amino acids: CASRSGQGGYNEQFF. For the CDR3, the DNA is TGTGCCAGCAGATCAGGACAGGGAGGGTACAATGAGCAGTTCTTC.

This clone was picked up a small number of times. The V gene is TRBV10-1, the J gene TRBJ2-5, with D hard to call. Per germline, CDR1 WNHNN and CDR2 SYGVQD (reference sequence). The CDR3 loop spans 13 amino acids. Trimming took 0 bases from V and 7 from J, leaving 9 bases between them. The CDR3 is CASSESGRGTQYF. CDR3 bases: TGCGCCAGCAGTGAGTCTGGCAGAGGGACCCAGTACTTC.

V and J are TRBV10-1 and TRBJ2-7, with D possibly being TRBD2 (6 bases). Trimming stripped 10 bases from V and 3 bases from J, with 16 bases between. Germline CDR1 WNHNN, CDR2 SYGVQD (reference sequence). This CDR3 spans 13 amino acids. The CDR3: CANSLREFYEQYF. The CDR3 DNA is TGCGCCAACTCCCTCCGGGAGTTCTACGAGCAGTACTTC.

This chain connects TRBV7-9 to TRBJ2-2, with D uncertain. V was trimmed by 5 bases and J by 3 bases, leaving 13 bases between them. This CDR3 contains 15 residues. Germline CDR1 reads SEHNR; CDR2 reads FQNEAQ (reference sequence). Written as DNA, the CDR3 is TGTGCCAGCAGCCCCCGAGGACGGGACACCGGGGAGCTGTTTTTT. Residues: CASSPRGRDTGELFF.

Here the CDR3 reads CASIPDRGGSEQYF. CDR3 in DNA: TGTGCCAGCATTCCGGACAGGGGGGGGAGCGAGCAGTACTTC. The rearrangement joins TRBV6-5 to TRBJ2-7, with TRBD1 identical over 10 bases. This CDR3 has 14 amino acids. Germline assignment: CDR1 MNHEY and CDR2 SVGAGI. Trimming removed 7 bases from V and 6 bases from J; junction bases left unmatched: 9.

The rearrangement links TRBV6-1 to TRBJ1-1; 11 nucleotides match TRBD1. The CDR3 runs to 15 residues. V lost 6 bases, J lost 4 bases, and 7 bases stayed unmatched. The germline gives CDR1 MNHNS, CDR2 SASEGT. The CDR3 DNA sequence: TGTGCCAGCAGGGACTCCGGGACAGGGGGCACTGAAGCTTTCTTT. The encoded protein is CASRDSGTGGTEAFF.

The V call is TRBV5-1, the J call TRBJ1-6; 7 bases map to TRBD1. Looked up from germline, CDR1 is SGHRS and CDR2 is YFSETQ. Germline trimming cut 4 bases from V and 6 bases from J; bases unmatched to any gene: 4. CDR3 size: 14 residues. This CDR3 is CASSPDRVNSPLHF. CDR3 nucleotides: TGCGCCAGCAGCCCCGACAGGGTTAATTCACCCCTCCACTTT.